The count of the clone carrying this T cell receptor (beta chain) is one. This sample is part of a study of blood T cell repertoires in COVID-19. Study background: Samples came from the United States, Italy and Spain, spanning acute and convalescent COVID-19. PBMCs, B-cell-depleted T cells, or T cells were the source of the cDNA or gDNA that made up the material.

V was cut by 2 bases and J by 1 base, with 6 bases left in between. Germline V gene sequence: CDR1 MNHEY, CDR2 SMNVEV (reference sequence). There are 13 residues in the CDR3. Authors' data handling: From reference gene primer amplification, estimates of nucleated cell counts were derived. The method was immunoSEQ multiplex PCR; TCRdb's version includes in-frame clones alone and lacks a portion of them. V and J calls and clone size are those listed in that table; D and trimming were worked out from the DNA. The sample gives fewer than 400,000 clones, around nine tenths of which show up once; 3% is in the top ten.

The V call is TRBV27, the J call TRBJ2-7; D unclear. The sequence derives from a human donor in a cohort sampled during active COVID-19. Sequencing used peripheral blood. CDR3 residues: CASSLINSYEQYF. The CDR3 DNA is TGTGCCAGCAGTTTAATCAATTCCTACGAGCAGTACTTC.